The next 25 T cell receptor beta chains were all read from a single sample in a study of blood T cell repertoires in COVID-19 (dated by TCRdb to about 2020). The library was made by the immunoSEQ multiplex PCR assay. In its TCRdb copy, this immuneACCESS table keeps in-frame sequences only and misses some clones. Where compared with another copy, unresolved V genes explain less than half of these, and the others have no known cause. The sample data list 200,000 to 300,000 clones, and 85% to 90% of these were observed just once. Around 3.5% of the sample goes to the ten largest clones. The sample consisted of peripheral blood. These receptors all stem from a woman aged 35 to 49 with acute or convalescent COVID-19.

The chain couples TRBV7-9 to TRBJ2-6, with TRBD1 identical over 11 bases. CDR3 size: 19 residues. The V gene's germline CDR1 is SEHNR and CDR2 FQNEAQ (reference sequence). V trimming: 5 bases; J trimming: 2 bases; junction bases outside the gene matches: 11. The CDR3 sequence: CASSTWTGGAGPGANVLTF. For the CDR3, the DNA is TGTGCCAGCAGCACATGGACAGGGGGCGCAGGTCCTGGGGCCAACGTCCTGACTTTC.

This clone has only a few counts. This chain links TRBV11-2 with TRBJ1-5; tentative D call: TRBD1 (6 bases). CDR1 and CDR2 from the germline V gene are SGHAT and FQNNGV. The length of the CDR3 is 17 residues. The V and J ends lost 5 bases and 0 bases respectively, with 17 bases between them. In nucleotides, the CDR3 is TGTGCCAGCAGCCCCGTGGTGGGGGCCTATAGCAATCAGCCCCAGCATTTT. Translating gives CASSPVVGAYSNQPQHF. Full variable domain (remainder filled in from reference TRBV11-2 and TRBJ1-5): EAGVAQSPRYKIIEKRQSVAFWCNPISGHATLYWYQQILGQGPKLLIQFQNNGVVDDSQLPKDRFSAERLKGVDSTLKIQPAKLEDSAVYLCASSPVVGAYSNQPQHFGDGTRLSIL.

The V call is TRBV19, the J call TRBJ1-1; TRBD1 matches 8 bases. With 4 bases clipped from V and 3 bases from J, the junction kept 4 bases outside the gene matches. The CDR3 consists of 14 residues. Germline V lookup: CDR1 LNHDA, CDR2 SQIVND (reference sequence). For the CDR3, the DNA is TGTGCCAGTAGTACGGACAGGGAAGACACTGAAGCTTTCTTT. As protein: CASSTDREDTEAFF. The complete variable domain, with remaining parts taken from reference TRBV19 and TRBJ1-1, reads DGGITQSPKYLFRKEGQNVTLSCEQNLNHDAMYWYRQDPGQGLRLIYYSQIVNDFQKGDIAEGYSVSREKKESFPLTVTSAQKNPTAFYLCASSTDREDTEAFFGQGTRLTVV.

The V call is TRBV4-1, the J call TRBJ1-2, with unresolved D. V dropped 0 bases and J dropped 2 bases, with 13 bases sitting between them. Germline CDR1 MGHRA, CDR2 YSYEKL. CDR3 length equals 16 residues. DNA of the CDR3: TGCGCCAGCAGCCAAGATTTAGCGGCCACCAACTATGGCTACACCTTC. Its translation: CASSQDLAATNYGYTF.

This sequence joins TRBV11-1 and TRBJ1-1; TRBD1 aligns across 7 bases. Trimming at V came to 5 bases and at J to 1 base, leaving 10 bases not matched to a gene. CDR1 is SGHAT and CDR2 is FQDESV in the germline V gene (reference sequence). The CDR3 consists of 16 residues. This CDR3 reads CASSRHRGLKNTEAFF. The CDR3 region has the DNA TGTGCCAGCAGCCGCCACAGGGGATTAAAGAACACTGAAGCTTTCTTT.

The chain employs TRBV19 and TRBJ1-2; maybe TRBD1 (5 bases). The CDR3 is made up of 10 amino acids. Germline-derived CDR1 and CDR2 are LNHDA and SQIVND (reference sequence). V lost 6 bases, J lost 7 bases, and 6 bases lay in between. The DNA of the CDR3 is TGTGCCAGTAGGGACATTGGCTACACCTTC. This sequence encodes CASRDIGYTF.

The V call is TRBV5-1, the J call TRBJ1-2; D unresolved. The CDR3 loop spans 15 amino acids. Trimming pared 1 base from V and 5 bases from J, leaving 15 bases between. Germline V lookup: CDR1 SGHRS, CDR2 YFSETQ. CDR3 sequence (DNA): TGCGCCAGCAGCTTGACCCCGTTAGGCGGGTATGGCTACACCTTC. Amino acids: CASSLTPLGGYGYTF. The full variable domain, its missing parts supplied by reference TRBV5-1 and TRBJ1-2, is KAGVTQTPRYLIKTRGQQVTLSCSPISGHRSVSWYQQTPGQGLQFLFEYFSETQRNKGNFPGRFSGRQFSNSRSEMNVSTLELGDSALYLCASSLTPLGGYGYTFGSGTRLTVV.

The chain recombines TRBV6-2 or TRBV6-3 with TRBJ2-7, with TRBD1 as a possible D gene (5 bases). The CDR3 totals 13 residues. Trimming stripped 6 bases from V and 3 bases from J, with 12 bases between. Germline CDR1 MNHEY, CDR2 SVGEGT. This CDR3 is CASSSRQLYEQYV. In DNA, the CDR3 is TGTGCCAGCAGCAGTCGACAGCTCTACGAGCAGTACGTC.

CDR3 protein: CASSVATGPNQPQHF. The CDR3 DNA follows: TGTGCCAGCAGCGTAGCAACAGGGCCGAATCAGCCCCAGCATTTT. This chain links TRBV9 with TRBJ1-5; D possibly corresponds to TRBD1 (6 bases). V gave up 0 bases and J gave up 4 bases, with 11 bases separating them. The CDR3 is 15 amino acids. Per the germline V gene, CDR1 is SGDLS and CDR2 is YYNGEE. Drawing the rest from reference TRBV9 and TRBJ1-5, the complete variable domain is DSGVTQTPKHLITATGQRVTLRCSPRSGDLSVYWYQQSLDQGLQFLIQYYNGEERAKGNILERFSAQQFPDLHSELNLSSLELGDSALYFCASSVATGPNQPQHFGDGTRLSIL.

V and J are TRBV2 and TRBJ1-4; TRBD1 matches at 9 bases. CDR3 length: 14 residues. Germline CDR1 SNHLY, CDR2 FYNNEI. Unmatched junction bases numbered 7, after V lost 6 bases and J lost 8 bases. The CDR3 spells CASRRGQGEEKLFF. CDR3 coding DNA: TGTGCCAGCAGGCGGGGACAGGGCGAAGAAAAACTGTTTTTT. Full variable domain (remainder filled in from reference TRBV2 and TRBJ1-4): EPEVTQTPSHQVTQMGQEVILRCVPISNHLYFYWYRQILGQKVEFLVSFYNNEISEKSEIFDDQFSVERPDGSNFTLKIRSTKLEDSAMYFCASRRGQGEEKLFFGSGTQLSVL.

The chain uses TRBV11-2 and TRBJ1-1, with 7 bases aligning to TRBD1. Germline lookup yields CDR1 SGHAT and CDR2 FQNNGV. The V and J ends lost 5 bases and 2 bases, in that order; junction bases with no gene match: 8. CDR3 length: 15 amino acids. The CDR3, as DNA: TGTGCCAGCAGCCCAGCAGGGACAGCCAACACTGAAGCTTTCTTT. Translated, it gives CASSPAGTANTEAFF.

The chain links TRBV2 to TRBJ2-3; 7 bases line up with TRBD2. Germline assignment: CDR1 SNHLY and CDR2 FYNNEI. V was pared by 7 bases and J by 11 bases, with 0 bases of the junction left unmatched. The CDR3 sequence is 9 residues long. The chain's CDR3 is CASTGGQYF. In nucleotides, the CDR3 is TGTGCCAGCACGGGAGGGCAGTATTTT. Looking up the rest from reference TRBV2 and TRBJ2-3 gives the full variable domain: EPEVTQTPSHQVTQMGQEVILRCVPISNHLYFYWYRQILGQKVEFLVSFYNNEISEKSEIFDDQFSVERPDGSNFTLKIRSTKLEDSAMYFCASTGGQYFGPGTRLTVL.

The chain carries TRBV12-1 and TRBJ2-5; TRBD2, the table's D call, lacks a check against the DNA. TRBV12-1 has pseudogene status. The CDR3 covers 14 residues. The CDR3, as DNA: TGTGCCAGCAGCGAACACCCCGCGGAAGAGACCCAGTACTTC. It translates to CASSEHPAEETQYF.

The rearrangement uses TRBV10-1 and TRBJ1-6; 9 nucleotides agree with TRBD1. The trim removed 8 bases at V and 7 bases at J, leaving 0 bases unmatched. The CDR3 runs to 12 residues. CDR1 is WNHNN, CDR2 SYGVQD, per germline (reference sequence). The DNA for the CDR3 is TGCGCCAGCGGGACAGGGAATTCACCCCTCCACTTT. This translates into CASGTGNSPLHF.

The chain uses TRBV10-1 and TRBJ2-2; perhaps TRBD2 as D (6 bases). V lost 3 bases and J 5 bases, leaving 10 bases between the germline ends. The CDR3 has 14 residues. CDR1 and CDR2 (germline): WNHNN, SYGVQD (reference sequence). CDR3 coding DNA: TGCGCCAGCAGTGACCCTGGGGGGACCGGGGAGCTGTTTTTT. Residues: CASSDPGGTGELFF.

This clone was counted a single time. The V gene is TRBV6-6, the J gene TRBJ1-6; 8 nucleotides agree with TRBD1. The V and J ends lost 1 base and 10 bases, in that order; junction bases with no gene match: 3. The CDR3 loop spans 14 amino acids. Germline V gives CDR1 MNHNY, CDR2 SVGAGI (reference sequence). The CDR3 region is CASSYWTGNSPLHF. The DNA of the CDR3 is TGTGCCAGCAGTTACTGGACAGGGAACTCACCCCTCCACTTT.

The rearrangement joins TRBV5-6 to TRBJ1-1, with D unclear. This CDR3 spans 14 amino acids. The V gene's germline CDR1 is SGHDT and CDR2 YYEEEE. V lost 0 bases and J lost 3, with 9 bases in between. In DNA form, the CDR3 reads TGTGCCAGCAGCTTGGTAGGCAGCGACACTGAAGCTTTCTTT. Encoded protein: CASSLVGSDTEAFF.

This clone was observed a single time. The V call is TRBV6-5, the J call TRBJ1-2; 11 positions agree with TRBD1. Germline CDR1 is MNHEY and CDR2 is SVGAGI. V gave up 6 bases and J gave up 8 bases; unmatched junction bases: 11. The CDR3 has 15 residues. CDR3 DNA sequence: TGTGCCAGCAGGGGGATCGGACAGGGGGCATCAGGCTACACCTTC. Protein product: CASRGIGQGASGYTF.

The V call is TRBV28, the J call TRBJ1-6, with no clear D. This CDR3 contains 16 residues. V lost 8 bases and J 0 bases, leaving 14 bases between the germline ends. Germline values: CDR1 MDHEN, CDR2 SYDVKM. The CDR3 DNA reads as TGTGCCAGCTCTCCTATCGGGAGCTCCTATAATTCACCCCTCCACTTT. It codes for CASSPIGSSYNSPLHF.

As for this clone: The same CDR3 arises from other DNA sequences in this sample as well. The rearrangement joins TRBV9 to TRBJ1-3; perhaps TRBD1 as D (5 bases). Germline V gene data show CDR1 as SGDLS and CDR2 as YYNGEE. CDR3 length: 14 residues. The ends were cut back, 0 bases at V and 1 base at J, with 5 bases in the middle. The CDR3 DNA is TGTGCCAGCAGCGTAGCAGGGTCTGGAAACACCATATATTTT. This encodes CASSVAGSGNTIYF.

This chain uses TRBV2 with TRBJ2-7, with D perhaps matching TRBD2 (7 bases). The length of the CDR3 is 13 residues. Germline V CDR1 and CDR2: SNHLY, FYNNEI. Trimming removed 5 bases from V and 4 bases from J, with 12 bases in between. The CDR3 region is CASSHGGPYEQYV. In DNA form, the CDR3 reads TGTGCCAGCAGTCACGGGGGGCCATACGAGCAGTACGTC.

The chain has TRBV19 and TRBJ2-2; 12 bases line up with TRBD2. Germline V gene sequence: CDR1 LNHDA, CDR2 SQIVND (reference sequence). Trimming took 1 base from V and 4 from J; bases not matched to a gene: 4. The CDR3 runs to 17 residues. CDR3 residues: CASSIGTSGVPTGELFF. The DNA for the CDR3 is TGTGCCAGTAGTATAGGGACTAGCGGGGTACCCACCGGGGAGCTGTTTTTT.

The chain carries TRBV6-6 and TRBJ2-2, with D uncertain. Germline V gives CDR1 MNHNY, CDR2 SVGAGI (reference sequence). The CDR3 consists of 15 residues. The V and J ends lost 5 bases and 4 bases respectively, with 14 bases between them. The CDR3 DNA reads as TGTGCCAGCAGTCAGCAACGTGCGTCCACCGGGGAGCTGTTTTTT. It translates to CASSQQRASTGELFF.

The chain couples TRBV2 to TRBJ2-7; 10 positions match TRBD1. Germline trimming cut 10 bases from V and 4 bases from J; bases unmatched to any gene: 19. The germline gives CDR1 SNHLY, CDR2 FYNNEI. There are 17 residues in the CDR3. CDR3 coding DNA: TGTGCCACCGGGGGGACAGGGGCCTTTATCAATCAATACGAGCAGTACGTC. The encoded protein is CATGGTGAFINQYEQYV.

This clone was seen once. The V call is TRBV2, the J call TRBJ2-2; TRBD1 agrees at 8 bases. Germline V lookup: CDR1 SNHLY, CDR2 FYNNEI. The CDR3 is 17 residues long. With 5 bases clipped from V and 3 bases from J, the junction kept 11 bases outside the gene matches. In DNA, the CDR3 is TGTGCCAGCAGTCGGGACAGGCCGGCGACTGACACCGGGGAGCTGTTTTTT. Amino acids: CASSRDRPATDTGELFF.